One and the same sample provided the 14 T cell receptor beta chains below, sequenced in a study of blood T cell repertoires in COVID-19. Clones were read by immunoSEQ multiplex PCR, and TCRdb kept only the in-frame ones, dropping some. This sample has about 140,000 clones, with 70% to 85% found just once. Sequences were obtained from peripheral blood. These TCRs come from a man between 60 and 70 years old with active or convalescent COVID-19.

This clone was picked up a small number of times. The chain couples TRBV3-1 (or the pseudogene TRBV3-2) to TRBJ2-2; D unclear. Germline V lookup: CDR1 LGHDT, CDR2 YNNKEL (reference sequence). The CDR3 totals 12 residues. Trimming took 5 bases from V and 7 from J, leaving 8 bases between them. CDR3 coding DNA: TGTGCCAGCAGCTCGCCGAGCGGGGAGCTGTTTTTT. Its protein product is CASSSPSGELFF.

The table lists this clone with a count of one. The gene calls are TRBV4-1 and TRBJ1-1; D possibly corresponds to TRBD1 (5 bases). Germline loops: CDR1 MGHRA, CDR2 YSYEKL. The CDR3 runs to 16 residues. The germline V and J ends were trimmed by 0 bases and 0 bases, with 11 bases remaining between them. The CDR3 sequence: CASSQEGRYMNTEAFF. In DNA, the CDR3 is TGCGCCAGCAGCCAAGAGGGGCGGTACATGAACACTGAAGCTTTCTTT.

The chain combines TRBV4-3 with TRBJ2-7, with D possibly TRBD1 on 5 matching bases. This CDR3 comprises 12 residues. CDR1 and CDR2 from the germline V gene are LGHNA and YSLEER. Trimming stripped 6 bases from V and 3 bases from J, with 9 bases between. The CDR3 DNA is TGCGCCAGCAGTCGCGACAGCTACGAGCAGTACTTC. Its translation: CASSRDSYEQYF.

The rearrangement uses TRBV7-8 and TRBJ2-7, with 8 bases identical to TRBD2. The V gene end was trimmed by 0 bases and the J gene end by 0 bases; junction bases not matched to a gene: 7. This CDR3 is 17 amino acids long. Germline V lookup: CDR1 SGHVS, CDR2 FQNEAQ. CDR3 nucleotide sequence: TGTGCCAGCAGCTTAGCTTTGAGCGGGAGTAGCTCCTACGAGCAGTACGTC. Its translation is CASSLALSGSSSYEQYV.

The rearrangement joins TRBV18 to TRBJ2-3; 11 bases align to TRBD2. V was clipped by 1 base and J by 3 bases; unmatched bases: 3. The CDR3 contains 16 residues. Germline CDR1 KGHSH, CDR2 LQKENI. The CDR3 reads CASSPLAGGPTDTQYF. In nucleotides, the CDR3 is TGTGCCAGCTCACCACTAGCGGGAGGGCCGACAGATACGCAGTATTTT.

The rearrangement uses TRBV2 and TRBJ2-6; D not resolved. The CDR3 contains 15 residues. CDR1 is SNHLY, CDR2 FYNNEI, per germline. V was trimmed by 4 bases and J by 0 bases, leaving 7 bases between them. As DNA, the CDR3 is TGTGCCAGCAGTGGCGGAAACTCTGGGGCCAACGTCCTGACTTTC. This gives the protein CASSGGNSGANVLTF.

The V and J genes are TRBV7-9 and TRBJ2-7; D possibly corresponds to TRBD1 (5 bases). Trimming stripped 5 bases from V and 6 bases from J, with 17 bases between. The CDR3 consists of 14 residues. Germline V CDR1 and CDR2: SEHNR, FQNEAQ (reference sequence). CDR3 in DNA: TGTGCCAGCAGCCTCTCCGACAGAGAAGGCGAGCAGTACGTC. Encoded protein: CASSLSDREGEQYV.

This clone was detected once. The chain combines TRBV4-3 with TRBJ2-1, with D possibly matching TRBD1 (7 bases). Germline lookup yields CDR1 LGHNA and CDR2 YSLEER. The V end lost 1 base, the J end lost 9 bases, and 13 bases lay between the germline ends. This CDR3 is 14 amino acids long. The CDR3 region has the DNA TGCGCCAGCAGCCAAGGAGTCAGGGGGGCTGAGCAGTTCTTC. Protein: CASSQGVRGAEQFF.

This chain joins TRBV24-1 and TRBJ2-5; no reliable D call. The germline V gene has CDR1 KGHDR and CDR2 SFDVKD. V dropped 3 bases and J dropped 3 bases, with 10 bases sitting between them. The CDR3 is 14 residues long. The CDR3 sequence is CATSDPAGEETQYF. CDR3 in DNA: TGTGCCACCAGTGATCCTGCAGGTGAAGAGACCCAGTACTTC.

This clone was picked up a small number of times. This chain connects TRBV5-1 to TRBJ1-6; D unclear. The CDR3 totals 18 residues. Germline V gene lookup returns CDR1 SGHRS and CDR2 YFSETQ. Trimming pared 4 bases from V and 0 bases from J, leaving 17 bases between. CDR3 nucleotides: TGCGCCAGCAGCCCAGCGACGACTGGGAGCTCCTATAATTCACCCCTCCACTTT. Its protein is CASSPATTGSSYNSPLHF.

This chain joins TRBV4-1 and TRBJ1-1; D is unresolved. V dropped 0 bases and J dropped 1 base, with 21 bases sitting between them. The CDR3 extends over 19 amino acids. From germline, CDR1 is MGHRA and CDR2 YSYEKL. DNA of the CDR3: TGCGCCAGCAGCCAAGAAGCTGGCGTGATACGGGGATCGAACACTGAAGCTTTCTTT. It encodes CASSQEAGVIRGSNTEAFF.

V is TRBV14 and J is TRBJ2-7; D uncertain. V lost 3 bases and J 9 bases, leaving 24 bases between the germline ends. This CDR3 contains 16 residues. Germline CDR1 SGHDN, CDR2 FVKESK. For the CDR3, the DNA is TGTGCCAGCAGCCAGGAAGGAGACCGACTTAGGCCTGGGCAGTACTTC. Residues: CASSQEGDRLRPGQYF. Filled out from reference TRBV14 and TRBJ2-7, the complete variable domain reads EAGVTQFPSHSVIEKGQTVTLRCDPISGHDNLYWYRRVMGKEIKFLLHFVKESKQDESGMPNNRFLAERTGGTYSTLKVQPAELEDSGVYFCASSQEGDRLRPGQYFGPGTRLTVT.

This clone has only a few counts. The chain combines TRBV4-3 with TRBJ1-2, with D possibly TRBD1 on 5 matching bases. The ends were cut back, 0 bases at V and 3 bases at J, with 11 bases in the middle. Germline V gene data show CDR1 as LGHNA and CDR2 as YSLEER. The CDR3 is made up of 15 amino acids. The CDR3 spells CASSQDWGGDYGYTF. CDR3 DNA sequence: TGCGCCAGCAGCCAAGATTGGGGGGGGGACTATGGCTACACCTTC.

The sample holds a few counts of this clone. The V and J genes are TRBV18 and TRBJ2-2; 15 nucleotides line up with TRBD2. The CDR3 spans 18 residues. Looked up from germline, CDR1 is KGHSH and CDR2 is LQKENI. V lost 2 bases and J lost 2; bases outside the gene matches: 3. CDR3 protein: CASSPRTSGRANTGELFF. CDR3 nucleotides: TGTGCCAGCTCACCAAGGACTAGCGGGAGGGCTAACACCGGGGAGCTGTTTTTT.